A selection of T cell receptor beta chains follows, all from one sample in a study of early T cells in non-severe SARS-CoV-2 infection. MiXCR, run by TCRdb on the 5' RACE reads, gives a single entry per CDR3 protein. The sample lists 100,000 to 150,000 distinct CDR3 sequences, more than 13% occurring once. The specimen was whole blood. These receptor sequences come from an adult who was a healthcare worker with PCR-confirmed SARS-CoV-2 infection or an uninfected control (not recorded which). CDR3s leave out the opening cysteine and the closing phenylalanine or tryptophan. The D gene is left open where the match is weak.

TRBD2,TRBJ2-1,TRBV4-1,ASSPLAGIIHEQF
NA,TRBJ1-2,TRBV27,ASRPSTNYGYT
NA,TRBJ1-5,TRBV6-6,ASSYGQGGGGNQPQH
NA,TRBJ2-3,TRBV5-1,ASSSGISSDTQY
NA,TRBJ1-1,TRBV4-1,ASSQGTATEAF
TRBD1,TRBJ1-1,TRBV29-1,SVGDRGDTEAF
TRBD1,TRBJ1-1,TRBV30,AWGTGVNTEAF
NA,TRBJ2-2,TRBV7-8,ASSLAHPNTGELF
NA,TRBJ1-2,TRBV3-1,ASSQTGDGYT
NA,TRBJ1-1,TRBV5-1,ASSVGRGKKAF
NA,TRBJ2-2,TRBV12-3/TRBV12-4,ASSLLDITGELF
TRBD1,TRBJ1-5,TRBV30,AWSAPGRDRGQPQH
NA,TRBJ2-5,TRBV2,ASSPLTGGETQY
NA,TRBJ1-4,TRBV27,ASSMDSTTNEKLF
NA,TRBJ1-3,TRBV19,ASINPWGSGNTIY
NA,TRBJ1-4,TRBV20-1,SAAGTGEGEKLF
TRBD1,TRBJ2-7,TRBV6-2/TRBV6-3,ASRLTGDYEQY
NA,TRBJ1-1,TRBV29-1,SVEAVGAAEAF
NA,TRBJ2-1,TRBV30,AWSVGYEQF
TRBD2,TRBJ2-3,TRBV4-1,ASSQDRTSGTDTQY
NA,TRBJ2-3,TRBV7-2,ASSLALIDTQY
NA,TRBJ2-7,TRBV27,ATRSRFGYEQY
TRBD1,TRBJ2-7,TRBV20-1,SARDHGQGGYEQY
NA,TRBJ1-1,TRBV6-4,ASSVGMYTEAF
NA,TRBJ2-5,TRBV7-9,ASSLALTQY
NA,TRBJ1-2,TRBV3-1,ASSQDDEGDGYT
TRBD2,TRBJ2-1,TRBV20-1,SARPAGGYNEQF
NA,TRBJ2-2,TRBV30,AWTRTGELF
NA,TRBJ2-7,TRBV4-1,ASSPTGGAHSYEQY
TRBD2,TRBJ2-2,TRBV5-1,ASSLAPGLQTGELF
TRBD2,TRBJ2-7,TRBV7-3,ASSASGGTYEQY
NA,TRBJ1-2,TRBV4-1,ASSQERALEEGYT
NA,TRBJ2-4,TRBV12-3/TRBV12-4,ASSRGPIQY
NA,TRBJ1-1,TRBV18,ASSQSRASEAF
NA,TRBJ1-2,TRBV11-2,ASSLTPETNYGYT
NA,TRBJ2-5,TRBV7-8,ASSLSTSQETQY